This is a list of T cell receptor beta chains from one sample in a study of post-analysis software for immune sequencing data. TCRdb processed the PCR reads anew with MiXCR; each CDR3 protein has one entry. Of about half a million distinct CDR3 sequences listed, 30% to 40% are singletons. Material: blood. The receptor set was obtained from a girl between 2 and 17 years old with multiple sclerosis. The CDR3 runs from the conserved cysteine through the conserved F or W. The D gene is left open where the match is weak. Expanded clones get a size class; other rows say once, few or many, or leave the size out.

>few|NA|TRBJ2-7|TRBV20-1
TGCAGTGGCGACAGGGGAGGGTACGAGCAGTACTTC
CSGDRGGYEQYF
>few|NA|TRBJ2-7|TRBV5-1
TGCGCCAGCAGCTCACCAGGGGGGGGCGAGCAGTACTTC
CASSSPGGGEQYF
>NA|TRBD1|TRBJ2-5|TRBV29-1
TGCAGCGGGTCCCGGGACAGGGGGGAGACCCAGTACTTC
CSGSRDRGETQYF
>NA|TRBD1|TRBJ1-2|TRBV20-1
TGCAGTGTACCAACACTACAGGGGGCGGGGGGCTACACCTTC
CSVPTLQGAGGYTF
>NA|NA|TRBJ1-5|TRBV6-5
TGTGCCAGCACCGCCCCGGGACCTAATCAGCCCCAGCATTTT
CASTAPGPNQPQHF
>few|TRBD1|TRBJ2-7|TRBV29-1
TGCAGCGTGGTGACAGGGGGAACCTACGAGCAGTACTTC
CSVVTGGTYEQYF
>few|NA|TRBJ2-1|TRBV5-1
TGCGCCTCCTTGGAGAGTGACTCCTACAATGAGCAGTTCTTC
CASLESDSYNEQFF
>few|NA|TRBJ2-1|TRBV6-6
TGTGCCAGCACCTTCGAGGGGGTGGAGCAGTTCTTC
CASTFEGVEQFF
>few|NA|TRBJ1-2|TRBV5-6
TGTGCCAGCAGCTTGTACGACAGCAACTATGGCTACACCTTC
CASSLYDSNYGYTF
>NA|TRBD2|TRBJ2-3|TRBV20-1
TGCAGTGCTAGAGAGTCTAGCGGGGGGGCAGATACGCAGTATTTT
CSARESSGGADTQYF
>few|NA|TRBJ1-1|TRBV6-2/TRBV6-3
TGTGCCAGCTCGCTCCGGGGTCTTATGAACACTGAAGCTTTCTTT
CASSLRGLMNTEAFF
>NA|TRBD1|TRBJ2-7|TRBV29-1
TGCAGCGTTGGGCAGGGGGCGATCCACGAGCAGTACTTC
CSVGQGAIHEQYF
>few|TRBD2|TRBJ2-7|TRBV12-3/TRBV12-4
TGTGCCAGCAGCTCTTTAGCGGGGGGAAGCTCCTACGAGCAGTACTTC
CASSSLAGGSSYEQYF
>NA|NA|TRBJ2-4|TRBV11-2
TGTGCCAGCAGCTTAGCCCGGGGGTCCAAGGTGAACATTCAGTACTTC
CASSLARGSKVNIQYF
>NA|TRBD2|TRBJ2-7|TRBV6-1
TGTGCCAGCAACATGGCGGGGGGCCCTTACGAGCAGTACTTC
CASNMAGGPYEQYF
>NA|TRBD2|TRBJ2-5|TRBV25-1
TGTACCAGCAGTGAATATGGACTAGGGCGGGAGACCCAGTACTTC
CTSSEYGLGRETQYF
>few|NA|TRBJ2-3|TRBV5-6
TGTGCCAGCAGCTTGGTAGCAGGAGGTAGCACAGATACGCAGTATTTT
CASSLVAGGSTDTQYF
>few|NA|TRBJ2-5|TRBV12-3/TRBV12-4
TGTGCCAGCAGTCTCGGATGGCAGGAGACCCAGTACTTC
CASSLGWQETQYF
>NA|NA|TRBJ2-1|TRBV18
TGTGCCAGCTCCCCGATGGGGGGCCAGTTCTTC
CASSPMGGQFF
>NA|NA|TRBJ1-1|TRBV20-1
TGCAGTGCTATTCTTTTGAGGTCGGACACTGAAGCTTTCTTT
CSAILLRSDTEAFF
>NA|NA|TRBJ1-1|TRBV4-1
TGCGCCAGCAGGCTGGGCTCTGAAGCTTTCTTT
CASRLGSEAFF
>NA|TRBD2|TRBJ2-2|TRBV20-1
TGCAGTGCTAGAGATAGCGGGGGGGAGAACACCGGGGAGCTGTTTTTT
CSARDSGGENTGELFF
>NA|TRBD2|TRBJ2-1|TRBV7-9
TGTGCCAGCAGCCCCCTCCTAGCGGGAGGATACAATGAGCAGTTCTTC
CASSPLLAGGYNEQFF
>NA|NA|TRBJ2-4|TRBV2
TGTGCCAGCAGTGAAGCCCTGACATTGCTACAGTACTTC
CASSEALTLLQYF
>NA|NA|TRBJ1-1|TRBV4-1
TGCGCCAGCAGACAACAACCCGGGAAAACTGAAGCTTTCTTT
CASRQQPGKTEAFF
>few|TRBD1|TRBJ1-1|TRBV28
TGTGCCAGCATTGTACTTAACAGGGGCGAGAACACTGAAGCTTTCTTT
CASIVLNRGENTEAFF
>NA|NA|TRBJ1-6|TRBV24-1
TGTGCCACCGGGAAATTAGACCGTCCGGGATCCTATAATTCACCCCTCCACTTT
CATGKLDRPGSYNSPLHF
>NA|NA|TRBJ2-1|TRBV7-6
TGTGCCAGCAGCTTAGGGCGGAGAGACGAGCAGTTCTTC
CASSLGRRDEQFF
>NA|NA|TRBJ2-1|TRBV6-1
TGTGCCAGCAGTCGCCCCCGGGGGCCGAGGAAGATCAATGAGCAGTTCTTC
CASSRPRGPRKINEQFF